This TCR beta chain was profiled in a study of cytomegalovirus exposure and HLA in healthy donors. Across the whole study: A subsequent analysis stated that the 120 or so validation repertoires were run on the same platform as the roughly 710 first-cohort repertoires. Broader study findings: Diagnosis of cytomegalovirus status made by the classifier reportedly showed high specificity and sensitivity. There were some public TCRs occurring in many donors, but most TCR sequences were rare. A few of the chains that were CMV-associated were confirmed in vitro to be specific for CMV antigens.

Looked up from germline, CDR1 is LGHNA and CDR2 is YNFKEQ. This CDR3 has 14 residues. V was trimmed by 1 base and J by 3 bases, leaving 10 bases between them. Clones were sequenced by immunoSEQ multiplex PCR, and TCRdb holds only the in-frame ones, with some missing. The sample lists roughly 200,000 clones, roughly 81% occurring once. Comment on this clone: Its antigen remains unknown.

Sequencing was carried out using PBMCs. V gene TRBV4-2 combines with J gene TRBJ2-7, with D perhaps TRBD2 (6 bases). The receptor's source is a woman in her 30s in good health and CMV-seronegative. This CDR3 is CASSQAGESYEQYF. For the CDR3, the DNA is TGTGCCAGCAGCCAAGCGGGGGAGAGCTACGAGCAGTACTTC.